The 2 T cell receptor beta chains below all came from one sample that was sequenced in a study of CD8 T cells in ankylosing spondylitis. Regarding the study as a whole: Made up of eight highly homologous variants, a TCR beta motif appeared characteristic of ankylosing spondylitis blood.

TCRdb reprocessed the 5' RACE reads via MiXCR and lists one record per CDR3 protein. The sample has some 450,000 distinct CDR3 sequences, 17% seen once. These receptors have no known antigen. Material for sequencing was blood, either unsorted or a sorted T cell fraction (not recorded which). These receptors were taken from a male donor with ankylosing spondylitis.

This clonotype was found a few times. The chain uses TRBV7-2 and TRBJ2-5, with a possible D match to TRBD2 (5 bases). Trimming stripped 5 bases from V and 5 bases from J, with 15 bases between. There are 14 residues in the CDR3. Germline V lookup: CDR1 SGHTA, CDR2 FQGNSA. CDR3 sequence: CASSGAIARETQYF. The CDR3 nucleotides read TGTGCCAGCAGCGGCGCCATAGCGAGGGAGACCCAGTACTTC. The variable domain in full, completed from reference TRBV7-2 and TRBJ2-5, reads GAGVSQSPSNKVTEKGKDVELRCDPISGHTALYWYRQSLGQGLEFLIYFQGNSAPDKSGLPSDRFSAERTGGSVSTLTIQRTQQEDSAVYLCASSGAIARETQYFGPGTRLLVL.

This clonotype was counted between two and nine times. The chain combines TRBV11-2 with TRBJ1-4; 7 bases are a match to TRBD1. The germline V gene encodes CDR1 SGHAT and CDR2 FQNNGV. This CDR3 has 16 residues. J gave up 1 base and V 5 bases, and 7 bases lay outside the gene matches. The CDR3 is CASSPRQGVTNEKLFF. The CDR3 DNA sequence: TGTGCCAGCAGCCCGCGACAGGGTGTAACTAATGAAAAACTGTTTTTT. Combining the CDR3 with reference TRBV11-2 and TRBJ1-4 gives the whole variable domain EAGVAQSPRYKIIEKRQSVAFWCNPISGHATLYWYQQILGQGPKLLIQFQNNGVVDDSQLPKDRFSAERLKGVDSTLKIQPAKLEDSAVYLCASSPRQGVTNEKLFFGSGTQLSVL.